This record concerns one TCR beta chain sequence. Its antigen is as yet unknown. Data came from immunoSEQ multiplex PCR; TCRdb stores just in-frame clones and leaves some out. Altogether around 720,000 clones are present, 55% to 85% being singletons, with the ten largest covering around 1.8%. These data belong to a study of shared clonotypes between healthy human individuals. Findings of the study overall: Donors were few, which limited the genetic and exposure-history diversity represented.

CDR3 length: 15 residues. Looked up from germline, CDR1 is MNHNS and CDR2 is SASEGT. The ends were cut back, 6 bases at V and 0 bases at J, with 12 bases in the middle. CD45RA+ naive and CD45RA-negative memory subsets were separated from CD4+ cells. Sequenced material: memory CD4+ T cells sorted from blood. Described subset: CD45RA-negative fraction. The chain joins TRBV6-1 to TRBJ1-5; possible D gene TRBD1, 5 bases. The TCR sequence derives from a woman aged 30 to 39 in good health. CDR3 amino acids: CASRKDKYSNQPQHF. As DNA, the CDR3 is TGTGCCAGCAGAAAGGACAAATATAGCAATCAGCCCCAGCATTTT.